This T cell receptor (beta chain) was observed in a study of T cell changes during pregnancy in multiple sclerosis. The data were produced by immunoSEQ multiplex PCR, yet TCRdb's version contains in-frame clones alone and is incomplete. The repertoire holds about 110,000 clones, under 95% seen once, with 1.5% to 2% in the top ten. The sequenced sample was peripheral blood, obtained before pregnancy. The clonotype originates from a female donor with multiple sclerosis, enrolled in a pregnancy study.

The CDR3 sequence is CASSVKGQETQYF. The CDR3 DNA sequence: TGTGCCAGCAGTGTCAAGGGGCAAGAGACCCAGTACTTC. The genes are TRBV2 and TRBJ2-5; the D gene is possibly TRBD1 (5 bases). Germline CDR1 reads SNHLY; CDR2 reads FYNNEI. Trimming left V 4 bases short and J 2 bases short, with 8 bases between. The length of the CDR3 is 13 residues.